This record covers a single TCR beta chain. Its antigen is not yet known. The sample holds no much larger clone one base away, and base qualities are not on file. Whole blood was collected in K2EDTA tubes by collaborating institutions according to the institutions' own protocols. Collaborator samples were shipped for TCRbeta analysis as frozen whole blood, isolated PBMCs, or DNA extracted from either sample type. The cysteine opens and the phenylalanine closes a CDR3 of 14 amino acids. Here the CDR3 DNA is all that survives: 42 bases in frame from base 1. Relative to germline, V is 8 bases shorter and J is 4 bases shorter, with 17 bases between their ends. CDR1 and CDR2 (KGHSH, LQKENI) derive from the germline V gene. The immunoSEQ Assay, a bias-controlled multiplex PCR, was used to amplify TCRbeta CDR3 regions from genomic DNA. In the paper's pipeline: Within the assay, amplification of reference gene primers was used to estimate how many nucleated cells each sample contained. Sequence reads were collapsed and filtered to measure the absolute abundance of every unique TCRbeta CDR3 rearrangement. For each sample, productive Simpson clonality was calculated by taking the square root of Simpson's diversity index across productive rearrangements. Here the immuneACCESS table is served through TCRdb, limited to in-frame sequences with V and J called. Missing clones are a known gap in these copies; in checked studies unresolved V genes cover under half, and the rest lacks a known reason. V and J calls and clone size follow that table, whereas D and trimming were derived from the DNA. In this sample the table shows roughly 56,000 clones, about nine tenths of which occur a single time. Under 8.5% of the sample is taken by the ten largest.

The data were taken from a study of blood T cell repertoires in COVID-19 (dated by TCRdb to the early 2020s). In the study overall: Collaborator samples came from the United States, Italy and Spain and covered acute and convalescent phases of COVID-19. The prospective study material was composed of cDNA or gDNA derived from T cells, B-cell-depleted T cells, or PBMCs. Deeply sampled blood TCRbeta repertoires from subjects exposed to, actively infected with, or recovered from COVID-19 were included in the dataset. The repertoires were released in a freely available public database intended as a resource for research on the immune response to SARS-CoV-2. Samples came from the ongoing ImmuneRACE study (first 160 participants) plus 1,254 subjects from 6 global collaborators. The sample metadata nearly always contained a de-identified subject ID, COVID-19 status, age in years and sex. Where available, HLA class I and class II types were taken from metadata supplied by the sample provider and were not determined by assay-based typing.

Beyond this particular receptor, the publication reports: Clinical and demographic metadata were provided uncurated, with the amount varying by source and participant.

Sequenced sample: peripheral blood. The TCR originated in a man aged 45-60 years with active COVID-19. Here the chain combines TRBV18 and TRBJ1-1, and perhaps TRBD1 as D gene, on 6 matching bases. The CDR3 region: CASRTQGGRTEAFF. The DNA is TGTGCCAGCCGGACTCAAGGGGGTCGCACTGAAGCTTTCTTT.